The clone carrying this T cell receptor (beta chain) was found many times. The antigen is not known. The sample is drawn from a study of T cells after yellow fever vaccination. About the study: Low-cell-number fractions underwent preparation using SMART-Seq v4 Ultra Low Input.

This CDR3 is built from 13 residues. CDR1 is LGHNA, CDR2 YSLEER, per germline. Trimming at V came to 0 bases and at J to 15 bases, leaving 6 bases not matched to a gene. Using its own MiXCR run on the 5' RACE reads, TCRdb lists one record per CDR3 protein. Here the sample spans about 240,000 distinct CDR3 sequences, 6.9% being singletons. Study-level results: Only a small proportion of the clonotypes turned up in both the CD4 and the CD8 compartments, likely arising from convergent recombination.

The rearrangement uses TRBV4-3 and TRBJ2-1, with 9 bases matching TRBD2. The sample here was CD4+ T cells sorted from PBMCs, taken 15 days after the yellow fever booster vaccination. The receptor was isolated from a man aged 30 to 39 who received the YFV17D yellow fever vaccine. The CDR3 bases are TGCGCCAGCAGCCAAGATAGCGGACTAGCGCCGTTCTTC. It translates to CASSQDSGLAPFF.